Following are 14 T cell receptor beta chains from one sample sequenced in a study of identical twins. TCRdb re-derived calls from the 5' RACE reads in MiXCR, one entry per CDR3 protein. The sample includes fewer than 650,000 distinct CDR3 sequences, 7% to 7.5% seen only once; the top ten take around 1.6%. The same data also contributed to another study, on yellow fever vaccine responses in identical twins.

Sequencing input: PBMCs. These receptor sequences come from a woman aged 18-29 years in good health.

This rearrangement joins TRBV20-1 to TRBJ1-6; 9 bases line up with TRBD1. In germline, CDR1 is DFQATT, CDR2 SNEGSKA (reference sequence). The CDR3 covers 13 residues. The V gene end was trimmed by 3 bases and the J gene end by 14 bases; junction bases not matched to a gene: 8. CDR3: CSASKQGALSLHF. CDR3 DNA sequence: TGCAGTGCTAGCAAACAGGGGGCCCTGTCCCTCCACTTT.

The table lists this clonotype with a few counts. The chain couples TRBV28 to TRBJ2-5; 8 bases are shared with TRBD1. Germline values: CDR1 MDHEN, CDR2 SYDVKM. V lost 8 bases to trimming and J lost 5 bases; unmatched junction nucleotides: 19. The CDR3 extends over 17 amino acids. The CDR3 here is CASARGTRTGLMETQYF. In DNA, the CDR3 is TGTGCCAGCGCTAGGGGTACCAGGACAGGGCTTATGGAGACCCAGTACTTC.

V gene TRBV27 combines with J gene TRBJ2-1; D may be TRBD1 (5 bases). CDR3 size: 17 residues. Germline V gene lookup returns CDR1 MNHEY and CDR2 SMNVEV (reference sequence). V was trimmed by 1 base and J by 4 bases, leaving 17 bases between them. CDR3 DNA sequence: TGTGCCAGCAGTTTATATGGGGCCACTGTCAGGTACAATGAGCAGTTCTTC. Its translation is CASSLYGATVRYNEQFF.

This chain joins TRBV10-3 and TRBJ2-7, with TRBD1 identical over 9 bases. The junction had 7 bases not matched to a gene; V was cut back by 4 bases and J by 6 bases. Germline lookup yields CDR1 ENHRY and CDR2 SYGVKD. The CDR3 spans 14 residues. CDR3 sequence reads: CAISAAGTGTEQYV. DNA of the CDR3: TGTGCCATCAGTGCCGCCGGGACAGGGACCGAGCAGTACGTC.

This clonotype was seen many times. The gene calls are TRBV4-1 and TRBJ1-1; no firm D call. Germline V gene data show CDR1 as MGHRA and CDR2 as YSYEKL. There are 13 residues in the CDR3. The ends were cut back, 4 bases at V and 5 bases at J, with 11 bases in the middle. The CDR3 spells CASSPREVTEAFF. The CDR3 DNA reads as TGCGCCAGCAGCCCCCGGGAGGTTACTGAAGCTTTCTTT.

This clonotype has a handful of counts. This chain joins TRBV4-1 and TRBJ2-2; D might be TRBD1 (5 bases). The CDR3 consists of 16 residues. V lost 0 bases and J 6 bases, leaving 14 bases between the germline ends. Germline CDR1 MGHRA, CDR2 YSYEKL. The CDR3: CASSQEGQGGSGELFF. In DNA form, the CDR3 reads TGCGCCAGCAGCCAAGAGGGGCAGGGTGGGTCCGGGGAGCTGTTTTTT.

This clonotype was picked up many times. The chain joins TRBV20-1 to TRBJ1-6; 7 bases are a match to TRBD1. The junction had 8 bases not matched to a gene; V was cut back by 3 bases and J by 3 bases. The CDR3 is 16 residues long. Germline values: CDR1 DFQATT, CDR2 SNEGSKA (reference sequence). The CDR3 here is CSASTGTASYNSPLHF. As DNA, the CDR3 is TGCAGTGCTAGCACCGGGACAGCGAGCTATAATTCACCCCTCCACTTT.

This clonotype was picked up a small number of times. This chain uses TRBV11-2 with TRBJ2-1; TRBD2 aligns across 8 bases. The CDR3 covers 15 residues. J was trimmed by 4 bases and V by 3 bases; bases with no gene match: 5. Germline V gene data show CDR1 as SGHAT and CDR2 as FQNNGV. DNA of the CDR3: TGTGCCAGCAGCTTGGAAACTAGCGGTTACAATGAGCAGTTCTTC. It yields the protein CASSLETSGYNEQFF.

This clonotype was found many times. The V gene is TRBV20-1, the J gene TRBJ2-3; TRBD2 agrees at 9 bases. V shed 6 bases, J shed 6 bases, and the junction held 10 bases outside the gene matches. CDR1 is DFQATT, CDR2 SNEGSKA, per germline (reference sequence). The CDR3 length is 14 residues. CDR3 bases: TGCAGTGCCAAATTAGCGGGAGCTGCCGATACGCAGTATTTT. As protein: CSAKLAGAADTQYF.

This clonotype was counted only a few times. The V and J genes are TRBV3-1 and TRBJ2-2; possibly TRBD1 or TRBD2 for D (5 bases each). There are 15 residues in the CDR3. Germline CDR1 is LGHDT and CDR2 is YNNKEL (reference sequence). V was pared by 5 bases and J by 1 base, with 11 bases between. CDR3 coding DNA: TGTGCCAGCAGCTACGGGACCGGGAACACCGGGGAGCTGTTTTTT. Residues: CASSYGTGNTGELFF.

There are many counts of this clonotype. The chain carries TRBV12-3 or TRBV12-4 and TRBJ1-4; possibly TRBD1 for D (5 bases). The CDR3 is 14 amino acids. With 3 bases removed from V and 7 bases from J, the gap between germline ends came to 12 bases. The CDR3, as DNA: TGTGCCAGCAGTTTCGCAGGGAATGGTGAAAAACTGTTTTTT. This translates into CASSFAGNGEKLFF.

This rearrangement joins TRBV27 to TRBJ2-5; D possibly corresponds to TRBD1 (6 bases). V was trimmed by 2 bases and J by 4 bases, leaving 11 bases between them. This CDR3 comprises 14 residues. Germline V gene data show CDR1 as MNHEY and CDR2 as SMNVEV (reference sequence). The CDR3 sequence is CASSLIRGGETQYF. The CDR3 bases are TGTGCCAGCAGTTTAATCAGGGGTGGAGAGACCCAGTACTTC.

In this sample, this clonotype turned up many times. Sequence at one end of the junction differs from germline and may be a read error. The chain links TRBV12-3 or TRBV12-4 to TRBJ1-1; weak D call: TRBD1 (5 bases). The CDR3 has 13 amino acids. The CDR3 here is CASSFTGNTEAFF. CDR3 sequence (DNA): TGCGCCAGCAGCTTTACAGGGAACACTGAAGCTTTCTTT.

This clonotype was counted between two and nine times. V and J are TRBV12-3 or TRBV12-4 and TRBJ1-6; maybe TRBD1 (6 bases). With 7 bases removed from V and 7 bases from J, the gap between germline ends came to 8 bases. This CDR3 is built from 12 residues. The CDR3 region is CASTTGNSPLHF. Here the CDR3 DNA reads TGTGCCAGCACCACAGGGAATTCACCCCTCCACTTT.